This T cell receptor beta chain emerged from a study of blood T cell repertoires in COVID-19. This CDR3 contains 13 residues. The V end was cut by 2 bases, the J end by 6 bases, with 7 bases between. Germline CDR1 and CDR2: MNHEY and SVGAGI. Enrolled through a virtual design, the participants were between roughly 18 and 90 years of age and came from some 25 US areas. Participant reports of clinical history set cohort assignment. Two consecutive negative NP/OP PCR tests, clearance, or resolved symptoms defined Cohort 3 recovery. This clone occurred once. As handled by the study authors: It was from reference gene primer amplification that nucleated cell counts were estimated. Using immunoSEQ multiplex PCR, the repertoire was profiled, and TCRdb retains in-frame clones only, with some absent. D and trimming were read from the DNA, whereas the V and J calls and clone size are those reported in that table. The table has around 430,000 clones, around 87% seen once.

The clonotype originates from a woman between 50 and 59 years old who had recovered from COVID-19. The chain carries TRBV6-5 and TRBJ1-4, with D possibly TRBD1 on 5 matching bases. The sequenced sample consisted of PBMCs or T cells enriched from blood (not recorded which). CDR3 amino acids: CASSYDSDEKLFF. CDR3 DNA sequence: TGTGCCAGCAGTTACGACAGCGATGAAAAACTGTTTTTT.